Presented here are 26 T cell receptor beta chains from one specimen sequenced in a study of blood T cell repertoires in COVID-19. Using immunoSEQ multiplex PCR, the repertoire was profiled, and TCRdb retains in-frame clones only, with some absent. Found here are about 90,000 clones, roughly 71% of them singletons; the top ten hold approximately 10%. Input material: peripheral blood. These receptor sequences come from a woman of 80 years or more with acute or convalescent COVID-19.

This clone was observed a few times. The chain uses TRBV19 and TRBJ2-1; the match to TRBD2 covers 9 bases. The CDR3 covers 16 residues. Germline V lookup: CDR1 LNHDA, CDR2 SQIVND (reference sequence). V lost 4 bases, J lost 8 bases, and 12 bases stayed unmatched. CDR3 coding DNA: TGTGCCAGTAGTACGGCTAGCGGGGCCAGAAGACATGAGCAGTTCTTC. Encoded protein: CASSTASGARRHEQFF. The whole variable domain, remainder taken from reference TRBV19 and TRBJ2-1, is DGGITQSPKYLFRKEGQNVTLSCEQNLNHDAMYWYRQDPGQGLRLIYYSQIVNDFQKGDIAEGYSVSREKKESFPLTVTSAQKNPTAFYLCASSTASGARRHEQFFGPGTRLTVL.

The V call is TRBV27, the J call TRBJ2-3; D gene uncertain. Germline CDR1 MNHEY, CDR2 SMNVEV (reference sequence). The CDR3 consists of 13 residues. The V end lost 6 bases, the J end lost 0 bases, and 7 bases lay between the germline ends. CDR3 loop: CASRSTSTDTQYF. The CDR3 nucleotides are TGTGCCAGCAGATCTACTAGCACAGATACGCAGTATTTT.

This chain uses TRBV5-1 with TRBJ1-1; TRBD1 matches 7 bases. CDR3 length equals 17 residues. V gave up 0 bases and J gave up 0 bases; unmatched junction bases: 8. CDR1 and CDR2 from the germline V gene are SGHRS and YFSETQ. CDR3 sequence: CASSLEVGGGLNTEAFF. The CDR3 DNA follows: TGCGCCAGCAGCTTGGAGGTAGGGGGCGGCTTGAACACTGAAGCTTTCTTT. The full variable domain, its missing parts supplied by reference TRBV5-1 and TRBJ1-1, is KAGVTQTPRYLIKTRGQQVTLSCSPISGHRSVSWYQQTPGQGLQFLFEYFSETQRNKGNFPGRFSGRQFSNSRSEMNVSTLELGDSALYLCASSLEVGGGLNTEAFFGQGTRLTVV.

The rearrangement links TRBV30 to TRBJ1-2; 10 positions match TRBD1. CDR3 length equals 13 residues. V lost 5 bases to trimming and J lost 8 bases; unmatched junction nucleotides: 8. Germline assignment: CDR1 GTSNPN and CDR2 SVGIG (reference sequence). CDR3 protein: CAWGTGDGRGYTF. Written as DNA, the CDR3 is TGTGCCTGGGGGACAGGGGATGGGAGGGGCTACACCTTC.

CDR3 coding DNA: TGTGCCAGCAGCTTACTACCCAAATCTATGAACACTGAAGCTTTCTTT. It specifies CASSLLPKSMNTEAFF. V and J are TRBV7-3 and TRBJ1-1, with D uncertain. Trimming took off 2 bases at V and 0 bases at J, with 13 bases between the two ends. Germline assignment: CDR1 SGHTA and CDR2 FQGTGA. This CDR3 comprises 16 residues.

In this sample, this clone turned up once. The chain joins TRBV5-1 to TRBJ2-2, with 9 bases that match TRBD1. In germline, CDR1 is SGHRS, CDR2 YFSETQ. The J segment lost 7 bases and the V segment lost 2 bases, leaving 6 bases of the junction unmatched. The CDR3 sequence is 15 residues long. The chain's CDR3 is CASSFGQGLSGELFF. As DNA, the CDR3 is TGCGCCAGCAGCTTCGGACAGGGGTTGAGCGGGGAGCTGTTTTTT.

The chain joins TRBV7-5 to TRBJ1-3. TRBV7-5 is noted as a pseudogene. The CDR3 contains 16 residues. The CDR3 DNA reads TGTGCCAGAAGCTTAGGGCAGGACTGTTCTGGAAACACCATATATTTT. Translated: CARSLGQDCSGNTIYF.

This clone was counted between two and nine times. This chain joins TRBV6-5 and TRBJ1-2, with D perhaps TRBD1 (6 bases). Between the trimmed V and J ends, which lost 4 bases and 5 bases, there was a span of 14 bases. Germline V gives CDR1 MNHEY, CDR2 SVGAGI. CDR3 length: 14 residues. In DNA, the CDR3 is TGTGCCAGCAGTTTCGGACAGACGTGGTATGGCTACACCTTC. This codes for CASSFGQTWYGYTF.

In this sample, this clone turned up a few times. This chain uses TRBV11-2 with TRBJ2-7, with D possibly being TRBD1 (6 bases). This CDR3 contains 14 residues. Germline loops: CDR1 SGHAT, CDR2 FQNNGV. V was trimmed by 1 base and J by 2 bases, leaving 9 bases between them. The CDR3 DNA reads TGTGCCAGCAGCTTAGGCAGGGGCCCCTACGAGCAGTACTTC. It encodes CASSLGRGPYEQYF.

The chain uses TRBV5-1 and TRBJ2-2; D gene ambiguous. This CDR3 is built from 15 residues. Trimming left V 0 bases short and J 5 bases short, with 11 bases between. Germline values: CDR1 SGHRS, CDR2 YFSETQ. CDR3 nucleotide sequence: TGCGCCAGCAGCTTGGCGGTGGAGCGAACCGGGGAGCTGTTTTTT. Protein sequence: CASSLAVERTGELFF.

In its sample, this clone was seen once. This chain links TRBV7-8 with TRBJ1-4, with 8 positions matching TRBD1. J was trimmed by 3 bases and V by 3 bases; bases with no gene match: 12. The germline gives CDR1 SGHVS, CDR2 FQNEAQ. This CDR3 is built from 18 residues. CDR3 in amino acids: CASSFRDRHLFPNEKLFF. Written as DNA, the CDR3 is TGTGCCAGCAGCTTCCGGGACAGGCATCTGTTTCCTAATGAAAAACTGTTTTTT.

The rearrangement joins TRBV4-1 to TRBJ2-4; the D is unclear. The CDR3 extends over 14 amino acids. Germline V gene sequence: CDR1 MGHRA, CDR2 YSYEKL. Deletions cut 4 bases from V and 1 base from J, with 8 bases between. The CDR3 nucleotides read TGCGCCAGCAGCCCCCTAGGCGCCAAAAACATTCAGTACTTC. Its protein product is CASSPLGAKNIQYF.

The J gene is TRBJ2-7, the V gene TRBV21-1; TRBD1 is the table's D call and was not checked against the DNA. TRBV21-1 is described as a pseudogene. This CDR3 comprises 13 residues. The CDR3 loop reads CARPDDRGHEQYF. The CDR3 DNA follows: TGTGCCAGGCCCGATGACAGGGGCCACGAGCAGTACTTC.

The chain carries TRBV7-9 and TRBJ1-2; 7 bases fit TRBD1. V dropped 6 bases and J dropped 4; count of bases not matched to a gene: 8. This CDR3 contains 14 residues. Germline CDR1 reads SEHNR; CDR2 reads FQNEAQ (reference sequence). CDR3 loop: CASRTTGVGYGYTF. DNA of the CDR3: TGTGCCAGCAGAACCACAGGGGTGGGCTATGGCTACACCTTC.

The chain combines TRBV7-9 with TRBJ2-3, with 7 bases matching TRBD2. V shed 5 bases and J 1 base; nucleotides not matched to a gene: 9. The CDR3 covers 16 residues. Looked up from germline, CDR1 is SEHNR and CDR2 is FQNEAQ (reference sequence). The CDR3 sequence: CASSPPGLSGTDTQYF. The CDR3, as DNA: TGTGCCAGCAGCCCTCCGGGACTATCTGGCACAGATACGCAGTATTTT.

This clone was seen more than once but under ten times. J is TRBJ1-4 and V is TRBV27; D is ambiguous. The germline V and J ends were trimmed by 1 base and 7 bases, with 7 bases remaining between them. The CDR3 contains 13 residues. CDR1 and CDR2 from the germline V gene are MNHEY and SMNVEV (reference sequence). The CDR3 is CASSLLEGEKLFF. As DNA, the CDR3 is TGTGCCAGCAGTTTATTGGAGGGTGAAAAACTGTTTTTT.

This chain connects TRBV2 to TRBJ1-5, with 9 bases matching TRBD1. Germline V gene sequence: CDR1 SNHLY, CDR2 FYNNEI. The V gene end was trimmed by 7 bases and the J gene end by 3 bases; junction bases not matched to a gene: 10. This CDR3 is 16 amino acids long. As DNA, the CDR3 is TGTGCCAGCATGAGGGACAGGGCTCTCCACAATCAGCCCCAGCATTTT. Protein: CASMRDRALHNQPQHF.

This clone was seen more than once but under ten times. CDR3 sequence (DNA): TGTGCCACCAGTGATCCTTTTCTACTGACTCCCACAAGCAATCAGCCCCAGCATTTT. It yields the protein CATSDPFLLTPTSNQPQHF. The J gene is TRBJ1-5, the V gene TRBV24-1; D is ambiguous. Trimming removed 3 bases at V and 1 base at J, with 21 bases between. CDR1 and CDR2 (germline): KGHDR, SFDVKD. This CDR3 contains 19 residues.

The chain has TRBV27 and TRBJ1-1; D unclear. Germline lookup yields CDR1 MNHEY and CDR2 SMNVEV (reference sequence). Trimming took off 6 bases at V and 3 bases at J, with 14 bases between the two ends. CDR3 length equals 14 residues. CDR3 coding DNA: TGTGCCAGCAGCCCGGGGAACCGGTACACTGAAGCTTTCTTT. This encodes CASSPGNRYTEAFF.

In its sample, this clone was seen a few times. The gene calls are TRBV7-9 and TRBJ2-1; TRBD2 matches 8 bases. V shed 6 bases, J shed 0 bases, and the junction held 4 bases outside the gene matches. Germline assignment: CDR1 SEHNR and CDR2 FQNEAQ (reference sequence). The CDR3 spans 15 residues. As DNA, the CDR3 is TGTGCCAGCAGGTCAAGCGGGAGCTCCTACAATGAGCAGTTCTTC. This sequence encodes CASRSSGSSYNEQFF.

V and J are TRBV11-2 and TRBJ2-3, with D perhaps matching TRBD1 (6 bases). Trimming took 3 bases from V and 0 from J, leaving 13 bases between them. Germline-derived CDR1 and CDR2 are SGHAT and FQNNGV. The CDR3 totals 16 residues. The CDR3 spells CASSFNSGHSTDTQYF. CDR3 in DNA: TGTGCCAGCAGCTTTAACTCGGGACACAGCACAGATACGCAGTATTTT.

This chain joins TRBV2 and TRBJ2-2; weak D call: TRBD1 (6 bases). This CDR3 spans 14 amino acids. CDR1 and CDR2 from the germline V gene are SNHLY and FYNNEI. V was trimmed by 9 bases and J by 2 bases, leaving 13 bases between them. CDR3 coding DNA: TGTGCCAGAGAGGACAGATCCAACACCGGGGAGCTGTTTTTT. Protein product: CAREDRSNTGELFF.

This clone was detected a few times. This chain links TRBV6-5 with TRBJ1-1; D not resolved. Trimming removed 0 bases from V and 3 bases from J, with 5 bases in between. CDR3 length: 13 residues. Germline V lookup: CDR1 MNHEY, CDR2 SVGAGI. DNA for the CDR3: TGTGCCAGCAGTTACTCAGCCGACACTGAAGCTTTCTTT. Residues: CASSYSADTEAFF.

This sequence joins TRBV7-9 and TRBJ2-5, with unresolved D. Germline V CDR1 and CDR2: SEHNR, FQNEAQ (reference sequence). V lost 3 bases and J 4 bases, leaving 12 bases between the germline ends. The CDR3 is 14 amino acids. CDR3 DNA sequence: TGTGCCAGCAGCTTGAGACCGGAGCGAGAGACCCAGTACTTC. It is translated as CASSLRPERETQYF.

The chain employs TRBV9 and TRBJ1-1; possibly TRBD1 for D (6 bases). V was cut by 0 bases and J by 4 bases, with 16 bases left in between. This CDR3 has 16 residues. Germline CDR1 is SGDLS and CDR2 is YYNGEE. The CDR3 DNA reads as TGTGCCAGCAGCGTAGGATGGGGGCGAGGTGGCACTGAAGCTTTCTTT. It yields the protein CASSVGWGRGGTEAFF.

The genes are TRBV9 and TRBJ1-2; a possible D gene is TRBD1 (5 bases). The V gene lost 6 bases and the J gene lost 5 bases, with 17 bases spanning the gap. The V gene's germline CDR1 is SGDLS and CDR2 YYNGEE. The CDR3 extends over 14 amino acids. The CDR3 is CASKEEGRAYGYTF. The CDR3 DNA follows: TGTGCCAGCAAAGAGGAGGGCAGGGCTTATGGCTACACCTTC.